The rows below give T cell receptor beta chains drawn from one sample of a study of blood T cell repertoires in COVID-19. Data came from immunoSEQ multiplex PCR; TCRdb stores just in-frame clones and leaves some out. The profile covers roughly 240,000 clones, with around 85% appearing a single time and roughly 5% taken by the ten largest. Sequenced: peripheral blood. These TCRs come from a man between 50 and 59 years old with COVID-19, enrolled during active disease. CDR3s include the opening cysteine and the closing phenylalanine or tryptophan. D genes are given only for firm matches. A row's size may be missing; if present it is once, few, many or a size class.

j_call v_call clone_size d_call cdr3_nt cdr3_aa
TRBJ1-1 TRBV9 NA NA TGTGCCAGCAGCCCGCACAGGGAAGAGAACACTGAAGCTTTCTTT CASSPHREENTEAFF
TRBJ2-7 TRBV5-1 NA NA TGCGCCAGCAGCTCAGCATCAGGGTACTACGAGCAGTACTTC CASSSASGYYEQYF
TRBJ2-3 TRBV9 NA NA TGTGCCAGCAGCCCAACCGGGTCCACAGATACGCAGTATTTT CASSPTGSTDTQYF
TRBJ2-1 TRBV18 NA TRBD1 TGTGCCAGCTCACTCGGACAGGGTAACAATGAGCAGTTCTTC CASSLGQGNNEQFF
TRBJ2-7 TRBV2 NA TRBD2 TGTGGGGGGGGGAACGGACCCCTCTACGAGCAGTACTTC CGGGNGPLYEQYF
TRBJ2-2 TRBV6-5 once TRBD2 TGTGCCAGCAACGGGAGGGCGATCACCGGGGAGCTGTTTTTT CASNGRAITGELFF
TRBJ2-1 TRBV9 NA TRBD2 TGTGCCAGCAGCGTAGCTGGTTTGGGACTAGCGGGGGGATACAATGAGCAGTTCTTC CASSVAGLGLAGGYNEQFF
TRBJ2-1 TRBV6-1 few TRBD2 TGTGCCAGCAGTGGCCCTCTAGCGGGGTCGGATAATGAGCAGTTCTTC CASSGPLAGSDNEQFF
TRBJ2-3 TRBV24-1 NA TRBD2 TGTGCCACCAGTGACCCGGGGGGGCCGACAGATACGCAGTATTTT CATSDPGGPTDTQYF
TRBJ1-2 TRBV6-6 NA NA TGTGCCAGCAGCCCCGGACAGCCTTTCGGTGGCTACACCTTC CASSPGQPFGGYTF
TRBJ2-5 TRBV5-4 NA NA TGTGCCAGCAGCTTGGACAGGGCGCAAGAGACCCAGTACTTC CASSLDRAQETQYF
TRBJ2-7 TRBV20-1 NA TRBD2 TGCAGTGCTCGTGAGCGGGGGCGGGGGTACGAGCAGTACTTC CSARERGRGYEQYF
TRBJ2-5 TRBV5-1 NA NA TGCGCCAGCAGCTTCCTAGGACTGGAGGAGACCCAGTACTTC CASSFLGLEETQYF